This T cell receptor beta chain was captured by sequencing in a study of CD8+CD57+ T cells in acquired aplastic anemia. Background on the study: Isolated CD4+ and CD8+ cells, once sorted, yielded DNA averaging around 3.3 ug.

TCR beta VDJ and CDR3 were profiled, and genomic DNA was the template. TCRdb itself ran the reads through MiXCR, one entry per CDR3 protein. The data contain about 180,000 distinct CDR3 sequences, around 60% of them seen just once; the ten biggest clones take up under 55%. CDR1 KGHDR and CDR2 SFDVKD come from the germline V gene. The CDR3 is made up of 13 amino acids. All patients picked for sequencing had shown, by flow cytometry, an expansion of CD8+CD57+ cells. The origin of this receptor is a human donor with aplastic anemia. The J gene is TRBJ2-7, the V gene TRBV24-1; no clear D. Near its end, the DNA agrees better with TRBJ2-5, so the J call may be wrong. Sequencing used sorted CD4+, CD8+, or CD8+CD57+ T cells (not recorded which) from PBMCs. This CDR3 is CATSDWDQETQYF. The DNA of the CDR3 is TGTGCCACCAGTGATTGGGATCAAGAGACCCAGTACTTC.